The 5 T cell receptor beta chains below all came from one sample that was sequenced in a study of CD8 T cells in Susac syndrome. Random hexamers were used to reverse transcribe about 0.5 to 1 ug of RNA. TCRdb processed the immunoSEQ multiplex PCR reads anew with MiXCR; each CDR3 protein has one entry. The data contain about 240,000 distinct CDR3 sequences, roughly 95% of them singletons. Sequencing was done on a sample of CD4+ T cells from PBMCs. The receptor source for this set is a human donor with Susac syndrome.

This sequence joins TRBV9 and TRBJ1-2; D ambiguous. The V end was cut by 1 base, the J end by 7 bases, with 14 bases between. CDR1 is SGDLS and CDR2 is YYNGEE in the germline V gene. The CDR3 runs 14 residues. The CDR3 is CASSVPGESSGYTF. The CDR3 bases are TGTGCCAGCAGCGTACCTGGGGAGAGTTCTGGCTACACCTTC.

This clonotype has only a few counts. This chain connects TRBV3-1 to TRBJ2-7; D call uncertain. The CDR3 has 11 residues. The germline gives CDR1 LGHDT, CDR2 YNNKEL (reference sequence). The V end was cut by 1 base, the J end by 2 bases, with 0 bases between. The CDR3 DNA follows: TGTGCCAGCAGCCAAGCCTACGAGCAGTACTTC. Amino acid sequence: CASSQAYEQYF.

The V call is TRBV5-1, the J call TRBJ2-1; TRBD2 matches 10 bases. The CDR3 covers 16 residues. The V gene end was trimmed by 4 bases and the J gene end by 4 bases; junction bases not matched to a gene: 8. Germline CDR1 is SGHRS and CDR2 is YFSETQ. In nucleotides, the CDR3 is TGCGCCAGCAGCACCTCCGGGACTAGCGTGTACAATGAGCAGTTCTTC. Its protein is CASSTSGTSVYNEQFF.

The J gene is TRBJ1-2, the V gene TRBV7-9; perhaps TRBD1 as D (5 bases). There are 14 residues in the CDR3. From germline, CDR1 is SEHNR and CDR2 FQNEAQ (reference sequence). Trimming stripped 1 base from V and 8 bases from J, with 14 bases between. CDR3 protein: CASSLGQGTGGYTF. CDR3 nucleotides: TGTGCCAGCAGCTTAGGGCAGGGCACCGGAGGCTACACCTTC.

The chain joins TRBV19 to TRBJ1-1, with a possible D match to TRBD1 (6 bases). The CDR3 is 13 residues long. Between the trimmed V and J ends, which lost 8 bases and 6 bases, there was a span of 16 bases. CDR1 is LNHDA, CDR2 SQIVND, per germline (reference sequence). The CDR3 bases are TGTGCCAGTTGGGGGACACCTTTTTCTGAAGCTTTCTTT. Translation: CASWGTPFSEAFF. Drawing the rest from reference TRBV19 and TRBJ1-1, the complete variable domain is DGGITQSPKYLFRKEGQNVTLSCEQNLNHDAMYWYRQDPGQGLRLIYYSQIVNDFQKGDIAEGYSVSREKKESFPLTVTSAQKNPTAFYLCASWGTPFSEAFFGQGTRLTVV.